The 25 T cell receptor beta chains reported below all come from one sample, sequenced in a study of T cells after yellow fever vaccination. TCRdb processed the 5' RACE reads anew with MiXCR; each CDR3 protein has one entry. This table has 300,000 to 350,000 distinct CDR3 sequences, 3% to 4.5% appearing once. The source material was PBMCs, sampled 5 days after the yellow fever booster vaccination. The origin of the receptors is a young man who received the YFV17D yellow fever vaccine.

This chain joins TRBV7-2 and TRBJ2-2; either TRBD1 or TRBD2 may fit D (6 bases each). With 5 bases removed from V and 8 bases from J, the gap between germline ends came to 12 bases. The germline V gene encodes CDR1 SGHTA and CDR2 FQGNSA. The length of the CDR3 is 13 residues. The CDR3 here is CASSLEGGGELFF. The CDR3 region has the DNA TGTGCCAGCAGCCTCGAGGGGGGAGGGGAGCTGTTTTTT.

This clonotype was detected only a few times. The V and J genes are TRBV7-2 and TRBJ2-6, with TRBD2 matching 8 bases. This CDR3 comprises 15 residues. The junction had 4 bases not matched to a gene; V was cut back by 7 bases and J by 2 bases. Germline loops: CDR1 SGHTA, CDR2 FQGNSA. The CDR3 coding sequence is TGTGCCAGCAACTCCGGGGGGGCTGGGGCCAACGTCCTGACTTTC. Translation gives CASNSGGAGANVLTF. Together with reference TRBV7-2 and TRBJ2-6, the CDR3 gives the full variable domain: GAGVSQSPSNKVTEKGKDVELRCDPISGHTALYWYRQSLGQGLEFLIYFQGNSAPDKSGLPSDRFSAERTGGSVSTLTIQRTQQEDSAVYLCASNSGGAGANVLTFGAGSRLTVL.

V and J are TRBV11-2 and TRBJ2-3, with TRBD2 matching over 8 bases. CDR1 and CDR2 (germline): SGHAT, FQNNGV. The CDR3 has 14 residues. Trimming took 6 bases from V and 1 from J; bases not matched to a gene: 3. The CDR3, as DNA: TGTGCCAGCAGAAATAGCGGGGGCACAGATACGCAGTATTTT. Amino acids: CASRNSGGTDTQYF.

The chain couples TRBV2 to TRBJ2-1; D is possibly TRBD2 (6 bases). This CDR3 has 15 residues. Germline loops: CDR1 SNHLY, CDR2 FYNNEI. V was shortened by 6 bases and J by 9 bases, with 21 bases between the two germline ends. In DNA form, the CDR3 reads TGTGCCAGCAGGGGTACTAGCCACGGATCGAGTGAGCAGTTCTTC. Amino acid sequence: CASRGTSHGSSEQFF.

The CDR3 loop is CASSKGGENTGELFF. CDR3 in DNA: TGTGCCAGCAGCAAAGGGGGCGAGAACACCGGGGAGCTGTTTTTT. This chain connects TRBV21-1 to TRBJ2-2. TRBV21-1 is classified as a pseudogene. This CDR3 is built from 15 residues.

This clonotype has at least ten counts. The chain has TRBV3-1 and TRBJ2-2; possible D gene TRBD1, 6 bases. The CDR3 covers 14 residues. Germline values: CDR1 LGHDT, CDR2 YNNKEL (reference sequence). V dropped 4 bases and J dropped 3 bases, with 9 bases sitting between them. The CDR3 loop is CASSPPGDTGELFF. In DNA form, the CDR3 reads TGTGCCAGCAGCCCCCCAGGGGACACCGGGGAGCTGTTTTTT.

This clonotype was observed a few times. The gene calls are TRBV7-2 and TRBJ2-3; 10 positions match TRBD1. V gave up 5 bases and J gave up 3 bases; unmatched junction bases: 5. The length of the CDR3 is 15 residues. Germline assignment: CDR1 SGHTA and CDR2 FQGNSA. DNA for the CDR3: TGTGCCAGCAGCCCGGACAGGGGGAGGACAGATACGCAGTATTTT. Its protein product is CASSPDRGRTDTQYF.

The J gene is TRBJ2-7, the V gene TRBV7-6, with 9 bases identical to TRBD2. Trimming at V came to 5 bases and at J to 4 bases, leaving 9 bases not matched to a gene. This CDR3 is built from 15 residues. Looked up from germline, CDR1 is SGHVS and CDR2 is FNYEAQ. This chain's CDR3 is CASSPGGGAKYEQYF. The DNA of the CDR3 is TGTGCCAGCAGCCCGGGCGGGGGGGCGAAGTACGAGCAGTACTTC.

There are a few counts of this clonotype. This chain links TRBV7-2 with TRBJ1-2, with D uncertain. Looked up from germline, CDR1 is SGHTA and CDR2 is FQGNSA. CDR3 length equals 13 residues. V lost 3 bases and J 3 bases, leaving 8 bases between the germline ends. DNA of the CDR3: TGTGCCAGCAGCTTTCCGGGTCACTATGGCTACACCTTC. Translating gives CASSFPGHYGYTF.

This clonotype was found many times. The chain employs TRBV7-2 and TRBJ2-7, with 12 bases aligning to TRBD2. The CDR3 loop spans 15 amino acids. Germline values: CDR1 SGHTA, CDR2 FQGNSA. The ends lost 6 bases at V and 7 bases at J; junction bases unmatched: 10. The CDR3 loop is CASRPASSGGVEQYF. The CDR3, as DNA: TGTGCCAGCAGACCGGCCTCTAGCGGGGGGGTTGAGCAGTACTTC.

CDR3 nucleotide sequence: TGTGCCAGCAGCCGCTTCCCGATCGGACAGGGGGGAATCGAGACCCAGTACTTC. Its translation is CASSRFPIGQGGIETQYF. J is TRBJ2-5 and V is TRBV6-6, with 10 bases identical to TRBD1. The V and J ends lost 6 bases and 5 bases, in that order; junction bases with no gene match: 18. Germline lookup yields CDR1 MNHNY and CDR2 SVGAGI (reference sequence). The CDR3 runs 18 residues.

This clonotype was seen a handful of times. The V call is TRBV4-2, the J call TRBJ2-5; 9 bases are shared with TRBD1. This CDR3 contains 16 residues. V lost 1 base to trimming and J lost 4 bases; unmatched junction nucleotides: 7. Per germline, CDR1 LGHNA and CDR2 YNFKEQ. The CDR3 protein is CASSQAQDRGGETQYF. CDR3 nucleotides: TGTGCCAGCAGCCAAGCCCAGGACAGGGGAGGAGAGACCCAGTACTTC.

The chain links TRBV11-3 to TRBJ1-1; D possibly corresponds to TRBD1 (6 bases). In germline, CDR1 is SGHNT, CDR2 YENEEA. Trimming removed 5 bases at V and 6 bases at J, with 13 bases between. The CDR3 totals 13 residues. The CDR3, as DNA: TGTGCCAGCAGCGCCCAGGGGATGTCTGAAGCTTTCTTT. This encodes CASSAQGMSEAFF.

V is TRBV6-5 and J is TRBJ2-3, with no clear D. Germline-derived CDR1 and CDR2 are MNHEY and SVGAGI. The length of the CDR3 is 15 residues. Trimming shortened V by 5 bases and J by 6 bases, and 18 bases separated the two germline ends. The CDR3 DNA reads as TGTGCCAGCAGTCTTCTTCGGCCCCAGGCTGATACGCAGTATTTT. Protein: CASSLLRPQADTQYF.

This clonotype appeared many times. V usage is TRBV7-9 and J usage is TRBJ2-3; unclear D gene. Trimming removed 1 base from V and 1 base from J, with 6 bases in between. CDR3 length equals 14 residues. Germline-derived CDR1 and CDR2 are SEHNR and FQNEAQ (reference sequence). CDR3 loop: CASSLEGRTDTQYF. For the CDR3, the DNA is TGTGCCAGCAGCTTAGAGGGCCGCACAGATACGCAGTATTTT.

This clonotype was picked up a small number of times. J is TRBJ1-2 and V is TRBV4-3; D gene uncertain. Trimming took off 0 bases at V and 8 bases at J, with 19 bases between the two ends. CDR3 size: 16 residues. CDR1 and CDR2 from the germline V gene are LGHNA and YSLEER. The CDR3 region is CASSQEGWPPFGGYTF. Written as DNA, the CDR3 is TGCGCCAGCAGCCAAGAAGGTTGGCCGCCCTTCGGAGGCTACACCTTC.

This clonotype came up a few times. Its ends do not fully match the called genes, so a read error is possible. The chain has TRBV12-3 or TRBV12-4 and TRBJ1-3, with a tentative D call TRBD1 (5 bases). The CDR3 totals 13 residues. As DNA, the CDR3 is TGTGCCAGCAGTCCGGGACCCGTGGTCACCATACATTTT. Residues: CASSPGPVVTIHF.

The chain links TRBV7-2 to TRBJ2-1; the D gene is possibly TRBD2 (5 bases). The CDR3 is 14 amino acids. Germline V gene data show CDR1 as SGHTA and CDR2 as FQGNSA. V shed 6 bases and J shed 6 bases, with 15 bases lying between them. CDR3 sequence reads: CASRTTGWANEQFF. The CDR3 coding sequence is TGTGCCAGCAGGACCACGGGGTGGGCCAATGAGCAGTTCTTC.

This clonotype was picked up many times. This chain uses TRBV7-9 with TRBJ1-5; unclear D gene. CDR3 length: 14 amino acids. Germline lookup yields CDR1 SEHNR and CDR2 FQNEAQ (reference sequence). The germline V and J ends were trimmed by 1 base and 7 bases, with 11 bases remaining between them. CDR3 protein: CASSLEGNVQPQHF. The DNA for the CDR3 is TGTGCCAGCAGCTTAGAAGGGAATGTCCAGCCCCAGCATTTT.

V gene TRBV28 combines with J gene TRBJ2-2, with D perhaps TRBD1 or TRBD2 (6 bases each). The CDR3 has 15 residues. Trimming left V 3 bases short and J 4 bases short, with 12 bases between. Germline V CDR1 and CDR2: MDHEN, SYDVKM. The CDR3 sequence: CASSFGGLSTGELFF. The CDR3 nucleotides read TGTGCCAGCAGTTTTGGGGGGCTGAGCACCGGGGAGCTGTTTTTT. The full variable domain, in which reference TRBV28 and TRBJ2-2 provide the parts outside the CDR3, is DVKVTQSSRYLVKRTGEKVFLECVQDMDHENMFWYRQDPGLGLRLIYFSYDVKMKEKGDIPEGYSVSREKKERFSLILESASTNQTSMYLCASSFGGLSTGELFFGEGSRLTVL.

In this sample, this clonotype turned up a few times. The gene calls are TRBV6-5 and TRBJ2-7; perhaps TRBD1 as D (6 bases). With 2 bases removed from V and 2 bases from J, the gap between germline ends came to 10 bases. The CDR3 totals 14 residues. Germline lookup yields CDR1 MNHEY and CDR2 SVGAGI. For the CDR3, the DNA is TGTGCCAGCAGTTACGCACAGGGCACCTACGAGCAGTACGTC. It codes for CASSYAQGTYEQYV.

This clonotype was observed many times. The gene calls are TRBV11-2 and TRBJ1-1, with a possible D match to TRBD1 (6 bases). Germline CDR1 is SGHAT and CDR2 is FQNNGV. CDR3 length equals 12 residues. Trimming pared 4 bases from V and 11 bases from J, leaving 14 bases between. In nucleotides, the CDR3 is TGTGCCAGCAGCTCAGACAGGTTGAAGGCTTTCTTT. It codes for CASSSDRLKAFF.

The table lists this clonotype with a few counts. Here the CDR3 reads CASSYGGEGTDTQYF. In nucleotides, the CDR3 is TGTGCCAGCAGTTACGGTGGGGAAGGCACAGATACGCAGTATTTT. The V and J genes are TRBV6-5 and TRBJ2-3; D is unresolved. V lost 2 bases and J lost 1, with 10 bases in between. Germline assignment: CDR1 MNHEY and CDR2 SVGAGI. This CDR3 is 15 amino acids long.

The V call is TRBV19, the J call TRBJ1-5; 11 bases are a match to TRBD1. Germline trimming cut 4 bases from V and 2 bases from J; bases unmatched to any gene: 7. The CDR3 runs to 17 residues. CDR1 is LNHDA, CDR2 SQIVND, per germline (reference sequence). The CDR3 sequence is CASSTGQGEIGNQPQHF. The CDR3, as DNA: TGTGCCAGTAGTACGGGACAGGGGGAAATCGGCAATCAGCCCCAGCATTTT.

This clonotype was picked up a small number of times. The chain recombines TRBV27 with TRBJ2-7, with 8 bases lining up with TRBD1. The CDR3 extends over 15 amino acids. Germline V gene data show CDR1 as MNHEY and CDR2 as SMNVEV (reference sequence). The V segment lost 6 bases and the J segment 6 bases; nucleotides outside the gene matches: 13. CDR3 amino acids: CASSPHRGSIREQYF. The DNA of the CDR3 is TGTGCCAGCAGCCCCCACAGGGGGTCTATCCGCGAGCAGTACTTC.